The rows below give T cell receptor beta chains drawn from one sample of a study of beta chain features in type 1 diabetes. Assay used: immunoSEQ multiplex PCR; TCRdb lists only in-frame clones, some missing. The sample shows hundreds of thousands of clones, 68% of them seen only once. The sample comprised naive CD4+ T cells from blood. These receptor sequences come from a young man in good health. The CDR3 runs from the conserved cysteine through the conserved F or W. Fields, in order: CDR3 protein, CDR3 DNA, V gene, J gene, clone size, D gene. The D gene is left open where the match is weak. Expanded clones get a size class; other rows say once, few or many, or leave the size out.

CDR3 protein: CASSVLQGSTDTQYF
CDR3 DNA: TGTGCCAGCAGCGTATTACAGGGAAGCACAGATACGCAGTATTTT
V gene: TRBV9
J gene: TRBJ2-3
clone size: -
D gene: -

CDR3 protein: CASSLVGLFYEQYF
CDR3 DNA: TGTGCCAGCAGCTTAGTTGGACTCTTCTACGAGCAGTACTTC
V gene: TRBV7-2
J gene: TRBJ2-7
clone size: -
D gene: -

CDR3 protein: CASSGDSPKSSGNTIYF
CDR3 DNA: TGTGCCAGCAGCGGGGACAGCCCTAAGAGCTCTGGAAACACCATATATTTT
V gene: TRBV9
J gene: TRBJ1-3
clone size: -
D gene: TRBD1

CDR3 protein: CASSRLGPEETQYF
CDR3 DNA: TGTGCCAGCAGTAGACTGGGACCAGAAGAGACCCAGTACTTC
V gene: TRBV25-1
J gene: TRBJ2-5
clone size: -
D gene: -

CDR3 protein: CASSQFGAPWYEQYF
CDR3 DNA: TGTGCCAGCAGCCAATTCGGAGCCCCTTGGTACGAGCAGTACTTC
V gene: TRBV16
J gene: TRBJ2-7
clone size: few
D gene: -

CDR3 protein: CASSPGTGNYGYTF
CDR3 DNA: TGTGCCAGCAGTCCAGGGACAGGGAACTATGGCTACACCTTC
V gene: TRBV6-5
J gene: TRBJ1-2
clone size: -
D gene: TRBD1

CDR3 protein: CASRLDRTYSGANVLTF
CDR3 DNA: TGTGCCAGCAGACTCGACCGGACGTATTCTGGGGCCAACGTCCTGACTTTC
V gene: TRBV11-2
J gene: TRBJ2-6
clone size: few
D gene: -

CDR3 protein: CASSSLYNEQFF
CDR3 DNA: TGTGCCAGCAGCAGTCTATACAATGAGCAGTTCTTC
V gene: TRBV28
J gene: TRBJ2-1
clone size: -
D gene: -

CDR3 protein: CAWKGSSYNEQFF
CDR3 DNA: TGTGCCTGGAAAGGGAGCTCCTACAATGAGCAGTTCTTC
V gene: TRBV30
J gene: TRBJ2-1
clone size: -
D gene: -

CDR3 protein: CASSVGTDGYTF
CDR3 DNA: TGCGCCAGCAGCGTCGGGACAGATGGCTACACCTTC
V gene: TRBV5-1
J gene: TRBJ1-2
clone size: -
D gene: TRBD1

CDR3 protein: CASSSSWGGSPEAFF
CDR3 DNA: TGTGCCAGCAGCTCCTCCTGGGGAGGGAGCCCTGAAGCTTTCTTT
V gene: TRBV7-8
J gene: TRBJ1-1
clone size: -
D gene: -

CDR3 protein: CATSRPSYQPQHF
CDR3 DNA: TGTGCCACCAGCAGACCCTCGTACCAGCCCCAGCATTTT
V gene: TRBV15
J gene: TRBJ1-5
clone size: -
D gene: -

CDR3 protein: CASSLEIGRYQPQHF
CDR3 DNA: TGTGCCAGCAGCTTAGAGATAGGGAGGTACCAGCCCCAGCATTTT
V gene: TRBV7-2
J gene: TRBJ1-5
clone size: once
D gene: -

CDR3 protein: CASSLTSGGPTGELFF
CDR3 DNA: TGTGCCAGCAGCCTCACTAGCGGGGGACCCACCGGGGAGCTGTTTTTT
V gene: TRBV13
J gene: TRBJ2-2
clone size: few
D gene: TRBD2

CDR3 protein: CASSRPGTVADTQYF
CDR3 DNA: TGTGCCAGCAGTCGTCCCGGGACAGTGGCAGATACGCAGTATTTT
V gene: TRBV14
J gene: TRBJ2-3
clone size: -
D gene: TRBD1

CDR3 protein: CAWSGGLLMNTEAFF
CDR3 DNA: TGTGCCTGGAGTGGGGGACTCCTCATGAACACTGAAGCTTTCTTT
V gene: TRBV30
J gene: TRBJ1-1
clone size: few
D gene: -

CDR3 protein: CASSLNDGGLGETQYF
CDR3 DNA: TGCGCCAGCAGCTTGAACGACGGGGGCTTAGGAGAGACCCAGTACTTC
V gene: TRBV5-1
J gene: TRBJ2-5
clone size: -
D gene: -

CDR3 protein: CASTLQGRNIQYF
CDR3 DNA: TGTGCCAGTACATTACAGGGGAGAAACATTCAGTACTTC
V gene: TRBV30
J gene: TRBJ2-4
clone size: -
D gene: TRBD1

CDR3 protein: CAWSVLGTGNNQPQHF
CDR3 DNA: TGTGCCTGGAGTGTACTTGGGACAGGGAACAATCAGCCCCAGCATTTT
V gene: TRBV30
J gene: TRBJ1-5
clone size: -
D gene: TRBD1

CDR3 protein: CASSQVGPGAGETQYF
CDR3 DNA: TGCGCCAGCAGCCAAGTCGGCCCGGGAGCCGGGGAGACCCAGTACTTC
V gene: TRBV4-3
J gene: TRBJ2-5
clone size: -
D gene: -

CDR3 protein: CAWSREWTPKGIQYF
CDR3 DNA: TGTGCCTGGAGTAGGGAGTGGACGCCGAAGGGCATTCAGTACTTC
V gene: TRBV30
J gene: TRBJ2-4
clone size: -
D gene: -

CDR3 protein: CASSRDRLDGNEQFF
CDR3 DNA: TGTGCCAGCAGCCGCGACAGGCTAGATGGGAATGAGCAGTTCTTC
V gene: TRBV7-9
J gene: TRBJ2-1
clone size: -
D gene: -